The 32 T cell receptor beta chains presented below share a single source sample, sequenced in a study of breast tumors, draining lymph nodes, adjacent tissues. TCRdb reprocessed the multiplex PCR reads with MiXCR, giving one entry per CDR3 protein. The sample contains approximately 300,000 distinct CDR3 sequences, more than 30% of which appear only once. Breast cancer patients provided tissue from their axillary draining lymph nodes. Sequencing used axillary lymph node tissue. The receptors originated from a female donor with breast cancer. Some clones in this sample may be carry-over from other donors' samples.

This clonotype was seen ten or more times. V gene TRBV20-1 combines with J gene TRBJ1-2; D is possibly TRBD1 (5 bases). Germline CDR1 reads DFQATT; CDR2 reads SNEGSKA (reference sequence). V was pared by 3 bases and J by 2 bases, with 7 bases between. CDR3 size: 12 residues. The CDR3 nucleotides read TGCAGTGCTAGGGGGGTAAACTATGGCTACACCTTC. It encodes CSARGVNYGYTF.

This clonotype was counted ten times or more. V usage is TRBV15 and J usage is TRBJ2-3; D is undetermined. CDR1 is LNHNV, CDR2 YYDKDF, per germline (reference sequence). There are 17 residues in the CDR3. The ends were cut back, 1 base at V and 1 base at J, with 15 bases in the middle. The CDR3 sequence is CATSRVVTTAGTDTQYF. CDR3 coding DNA: TGTGCCACCAGCAGAGTTGTGACAACGGCTGGCACAGATACGCAGTATTTT.

This clonotype was counted at least ten times. The chain uses TRBV9 and TRBJ2-5; perhaps TRBD1 as D (6 bases). Germline CDR1 is SGDLS and CDR2 is YYNGEE. CDR3 length equals 15 residues. Trimming took 6 bases from V and 5 from J, leaving 20 bases between them. The CDR3 coding sequence is TGTGCCAGCACCCCAGGTCAGGGCCAGGGGGAGACCCAGTACTTC. The encoded protein is CASTPGQGQGETQYF.

The sample holds many counts of this clonotype. The J gene is TRBJ2-6, the V gene TRBV7-9; 8 nucleotides line up with TRBD1. This CDR3 comprises 17 residues. CDR1 is SEHNR and CDR2 is FQNEAQ in the germline V gene (reference sequence). V trimming: 1 base; J trimming: 4 bases; junction bases outside the gene matches: 6. CDR3 residues: CASSLDGQGSGANVLTF. The CDR3 nucleotides read TGTGCCAGCAGCTTAGATGGACAGGGTTCAGGGGCCAACGTCCTGACTTTC.

This clonotype has only a few counts. A single base separates this from a much larger clone, so it may be a read error. The chain employs TRBV7-9 and TRBJ1-2, with 7 positions matching TRBD1. Germline values: CDR1 SEHNR, CDR2 FQNEAQ (reference sequence). This CDR3 has 15 residues. Written as DNA, the CDR3 is TGTGCCAGCAGCCTTTCGACAGGGCCTGGCTATGGCTACCCCTTC. It translates to CASSLSTGPGYGYPF.

This clonotype was detected ten times or more. This chain connects TRBV30 to TRBJ2-5; the match to TRBD2 covers 10 bases. The CDR3 is 14 amino acids. V lost 0 bases to trimming and J lost 5 bases; unmatched junction nucleotides: 3. Germline lookup yields CDR1 GTSNPN and CDR2 SVGIG (reference sequence). DNA for the CDR3: TGTGCCTGGAGTGTAGCGGGAGGGCGCGAGACCCAGTACTTC. This sequence encodes CAWSVAGGRETQYF.

In this sample, this clonotype turned up many times. The V and J genes are TRBV7-9 and TRBJ2-1; D is ambiguous. Germline V gives CDR1 SEHNR, CDR2 FQNEAQ (reference sequence). This CDR3 is built from 14 residues. Trimming shortened V by 2 bases and J by 7 bases, and 12 bases separated the two germline ends. The CDR3 coding sequence is TGTGCCAGCAGCTTATCTCAGCCCTCGAATGAGCAGTTCTTC. As protein: CASSLSQPSNEQFF.

This clonotype has a count of ten or more. The J gene is TRBJ1-5, the V gene TRBV7-9; possibly TRBD1 for D (5 bases). Between the trimmed V and J ends, which lost 2 bases and 4 bases, there was a span of 6 bases. The CDR3 loop spans 13 amino acids. CDR1 and CDR2 from the germline V gene are SEHNR and FQNEAQ (reference sequence). The CDR3 reads CASSLRGNQPQHF. CDR3 nucleotide sequence: TGTGCCAGCAGCTTAAGGGGAAATCAGCCCCAGCATTTT.

A remark on this clonotype: The CDR3 does not close with the conserved phenylalanine or tryptophan, likely indicating a read error. This chain joins TRBV19 and TRBJ1-6; a weak D match, TRBD1 (5 bases). This CDR3 has 14 residues. CDR1 and CDR2 (germline): LNHDA, SQIVND (reference sequence). The chain's CDR3 is CVSSKSGNNSPLHS. CDR3 DNA: TGTGTCAGTAGTAAGTCAGGGAACAATTCACCCCTCCACTCT.

In this sample, this clonotype turned up many times. The rearrangement links TRBV5-8 to TRBJ2-5; TRBD2 is a possible D gene (6 bases). CDR3 length equals 13 residues. The germline CDR1 and CDR2 sequences are SGHTS and YDEGEE. The V gene lost 1 base and the J gene lost 4 bases, with 8 bases spanning the gap. The CDR3 reads CASSLPGGETQYF. The CDR3 bases are TGTGCCAGCAGCTTGCCCGGGGGAGAGACCCAGTACTTC.

This clonotype occurred many times. The genes are TRBV24-1 and TRBJ2-1, with D perhaps given as TRBD1 or TRBD2 (5 bases each). The CDR3 spans 17 residues. The V and J ends lost 3 bases and 0 bases respectively, with 14 bases between them. The germline V gene encodes CDR1 KGHDR and CDR2 SFDVKD. CDR3 sequence: CATSDVGTRSSYNEQFF. DNA of the CDR3: TGTGCCACCAGTGATGTCGGGACGAGGAGCTCCTACAATGAGCAGTTCTTC.

This clonotype was seen repeatedly, ten times or more. The V call is TRBV19, the J call TRBJ2-3, with TRBD2 matching 9 bases. V lost 1 base, J lost 8 bases, and 7 bases stayed unmatched. The CDR3 is 15 residues long. The V gene's germline CDR1 is LNHDA and CDR2 SQIVND (reference sequence). In DNA form, the CDR3 reads TGTGCCAGTAGTATAGGAGCGGGGGGCCGAGGTACGCAGTATTTT. Translation gives CASSIGAGGRGTQYF.

The sample holds many counts of this clonotype. The rearrangement links TRBV19 to TRBJ2-5, with 8 bases that match TRBD2. V was clipped by 2 bases and J by 2 bases; unmatched bases: 1. The CDR3 covers 14 residues. The germline V gene has CDR1 LNHDA and CDR2 SQIVND (reference sequence). The CDR3 here is CASSISGGQETQYF. As DNA, the CDR3 is TGTGCCAGTAGTATAAGCGGGGGTCAAGAGACCCAGTACTTC.

As regards this clonotype: Being one base from a much bigger clone, this may be a read error. The chain joins TRBV11-3 to TRBJ1-2; a weak D match, TRBD1 (5 bases). V was shortened by 0 bases and J by 3 bases, with 11 bases between the two germline ends. CDR3 length: 15 residues. CDR1 is SGHNT and CDR2 is YENEEA in the germline V gene. The CDR3 bases are TGTGCCAGCAGCTTAGAGGGGACCCCGCACTATGGCTACACCTTC. Protein sequence: CASSLEGTPHYGYTF.

A word on this clonotype: The germline gene is not matched at one end of the junction; a read error may be the cause. This chain joins TRBV24-1 and TRBJ2-1, with 7 bases identical to TRBD2. The CDR3 runs 16 residues. The germline V gene encodes CDR1 KGHDR and CDR2 SFDVKD. The CDR3 coding sequence is TGCGCCACCAGTGATGCCCGAACTAGCGCCTACAATGGGCAGTTCTTC. Protein product: CATSDARTSAYNGQFF.

CDR3 DNA sequence: TGCAGCGTTGAAACCCGGACCAACGTCCTGACTTTC. This translates into CSVETRTNVLTF. The chain joins TRBV29-1 to TRBJ2-6, with D hard to call. Trimming removed 2 bases at V and 8 bases at J, with 7 bases between. The length of the CDR3 is 12 residues. Germline V lookup: CDR1 SQVTM, CDR2 ANQGSEA.

This clonotype has ten or more counts. The chain couples TRBV5-4 to TRBJ2-1; D is undetermined. V was shortened by 0 bases and J by 7 bases, with 5 bases between the two germline ends. The CDR3 totals 12 residues. Germline lookup yields CDR1 SGHNT and CDR2 YYREEE (reference sequence). This chain's CDR3 is CASSLVANEQFF. The CDR3 coding sequence is TGTGCCAGCAGCTTGGTCGCAAATGAGCAGTTCTTC.

There are many counts of this clonotype. The rearrangement links TRBV2 to TRBJ2-7, with 9 bases aligning to TRBD1. The CDR3 spans 15 residues. The V and J ends lost 1 base and 4 bases, in that order; junction bases with no gene match: 5. Looked up from germline, CDR1 is SNHLY and CDR2 is FYNNEI. The CDR3 loop is CASSEGGQGRYEQYF. The CDR3 DNA is TGTGCCAGCAGTGAAGGAGGACAGGGGCGGTACGAGCAGTACTTC.

This clonotype has ten or more counts. This chain uses TRBV24-1 with TRBJ2-1; TRBD2 is a possible D gene (5 bases). CDR1 and CDR2 from the germline V gene are KGHDR and SFDVKD. This CDR3 contains 16 residues. Trimming pared 0 bases from V and 5 bases from J, leaving 13 bases between. CDR3 in amino acids: CATSDLRGVPHNEQFF. The DNA of the CDR3 is TGTGCCACCAGTGATTTGCGGGGAGTGCCCCACAATGAGCAGTTCTTC.

Note on this clonotype: One base away lies a much larger clone, so this may be a sequencing read error. The chain joins TRBV20-1 to TRBJ2-1; a weak D match, TRBD1 (6 bases). The V gene's germline CDR1 is DFQATT and CDR2 SNEGSKA (reference sequence). CDR3 length: 15 amino acids. CDR3: CSALDGTKSSNEQFF. The DNA for the CDR3 is TGCAGTGCTTTGGATGGGACAAAATCCTCCAATGAGCAGTTCTTC.

A remark on this clonotype: Mismatch with germline at one junction end may stem from a read error. The chain is built from TRBV6-1 and TRBJ2-7; TRBD1 is a possible D gene (5 bases). The CDR3 consists of 13 residues. CDR1 is MNHNS, CDR2 SASEGT, per germline. The CDR3 is CANSAGQLTEQYF. CDR3 in DNA: TGTGCCAACAGTGCAGGGCAGCTTACCGAGCAGTACTTC.

The chain couples TRBV5-4 to TRBJ2-5; possibly TRBD1 for D (6 bases). The CDR3 extends over 16 amino acids. Trimming removed 4 bases at V and 1 base at J, with 17 bases between. CDR1 SGHNT and CDR2 YYREEE come from the germline V gene (reference sequence). CDR3 amino acids: CASSPRTAVLQETQYF. CDR3 in DNA: TGTGCCAGCAGCCCTCGGACAGCGGTGCTCCAAGAGACCCAGTACTTC.

This clonotype has a count of ten or more. This chain links TRBV6-2 or TRBV6-3 with TRBJ1-2, with D possibly being TRBD1 (5 bases). The CDR3 is 15 residues long. Germline V gene sequence: CDR1 MNHEY, CDR2 SVGEGT. V lost 5 bases and J lost 0, with 13 bases in between. CDR3 bases: TGTGCCAGCAGTGACCAGACAGTAGCTAACTATGGCTACACCTTC. Translating it yields CASSDQTVANYGYTF.

This clonotype was seen at least ten times. This chain links TRBV10-1 with TRBJ2-2; a possible D gene is TRBD2 (5 bases). CDR3 length equals 14 residues. Trimming stripped 6 bases from V and 2 bases from J, with 10 bases between. Germline CDR1 is WNHNN and CDR2 is SYGVQD (reference sequence). CDR3: CASRDLLNTGELFF. The CDR3 DNA is TGCGCCAGCAGGGACTTGCTAAACACCGGGGAGCTGTTTTTT.

In this sample, this clonotype turned up many times. J is TRBJ1-6 and V is TRBV20-1; D not certain. Trimming removed 3 bases from V and 10 bases from J, with 19 bases in between. The CDR3 is made up of 15 amino acids. Germline lookup yields CDR1 DFQATT and CDR2 SNEGSKA (reference sequence). DNA for the CDR3: TGCAGTGCTAGCCCCCCGGGTCCCGCCAGGTCACCCCTCCACTTT. Its translation: CSASPPGPARSPLHF.

This clonotype was seen at least ten times. The chain couples TRBV28 to TRBJ1-5; no clear D. Germline V gene lookup returns CDR1 MDHEN and CDR2 SYDVKM. CDR3 length: 12 residues. Deletions cut 3 bases from V and 6 bases from J, with 6 bases between. The CDR3, as DNA: TGTGCCAGCAGTTTCCCCGCTCAGCCCCAGCATTTT. It is translated as CASSFPAQPQHF. Combining the CDR3 with reference TRBV28 and TRBJ1-5 gives the whole variable domain DVKVTQSSRYLVKRTGEKVFLECVQDMDHENMFWYRQDPGLGLRLIYFSYDVKMKEKGDIPEGYSVSREKKERFSLILESASTNQTSMYLCASSFPAQPQHFGDGTRLSIL.

This clonotype was picked up many times. The chain recombines TRBV2 with TRBJ2-7; a weak D match, TRBD1 (5 bases). Trimming stripped 7 bases from V and 6 bases from J, with 19 bases between. The CDR3 contains 14 residues. CDR1 SNHLY and CDR2 FYNNEI come from the germline V gene. In DNA form, the CDR3 reads TGTGCCAGCAACCGACAGATCGGGCGCCGCGAGCAGTACTTC. This encodes CASNRQIGRREQYF.

This clonotype has a single count. A read error may explain this, as a much larger clone is one base away. The rearrangement uses TRBV9 and TRBJ2-1; D not certain. This CDR3 spans 15 amino acids. Germline CDR1 and CDR2: SGDLS and YYNGEE. For the CDR3, the DNA is TGTACCAGCAGCCGAGACCCCAATCAAAGCAATGAGCAGTTCTTC. As protein: CTSSRDPNQSNEQFF.

This clonotype was counted ten times or more. This sequence joins TRBV12-3 or TRBV12-4 and TRBJ1-3; the D gene is possibly TRBD1 (5 bases). V shed 8 bases and J shed 0 bases, with 11 bases lying between them. The CDR3 length is 14 residues. CDR3 DNA sequence: TGTGCCAGCGGGGGACGGAACTCTGGAAACACCATATATTTT. This sequence encodes CASGGRNSGNTIYF.

This clonotype came up many times. One end of the junction does not line up with germline, which may come from a read error. The CDR3 DNA reads as TGTGCTAGCAGCACTAGCGGGAGTATTGAGCAGTTCTTC. It encodes CASSTSGSIEQFF. This rearrangement joins TRBV7-7 to TRBJ2-1; 11 nucleotides match TRBD2. This CDR3 contains 13 residues. Germline CDR1 SSHAT, CDR2 FNYEAQ (reference sequence).

This chain connects TRBV7-2 to TRBJ2-3; 7 bases align to TRBD2. Germline values: CDR1 SGHTA, CDR2 FQGNSA. V gave up 5 bases and J gave up 0 bases; unmatched junction bases: 8. The CDR3 totals 16 residues. The CDR3 nucleotides read TGTGCCAGCAGCCGTGGGTGGGGGGGTAGCACAGATACGCAGTATTTT. Its translation: CASSRGWGGSTDTQYF.

This clonotype was observed at least ten times. The rearrangement uses TRBV9 and TRBJ2-1; 8 bases agree with TRBD1. CDR1 SGDLS and CDR2 YYNGEE come from the germline V gene. Unmatched junction bases numbered 9, after V lost 0 bases and J lost 10 bases. This CDR3 contains 15 residues. DNA for the CDR3: TGTGCCAGCAGCGTAGGGAGCAGGGGGCTGGGCGAGCAGTTCTTC. This encodes CASSVGSRGLGEQFF.